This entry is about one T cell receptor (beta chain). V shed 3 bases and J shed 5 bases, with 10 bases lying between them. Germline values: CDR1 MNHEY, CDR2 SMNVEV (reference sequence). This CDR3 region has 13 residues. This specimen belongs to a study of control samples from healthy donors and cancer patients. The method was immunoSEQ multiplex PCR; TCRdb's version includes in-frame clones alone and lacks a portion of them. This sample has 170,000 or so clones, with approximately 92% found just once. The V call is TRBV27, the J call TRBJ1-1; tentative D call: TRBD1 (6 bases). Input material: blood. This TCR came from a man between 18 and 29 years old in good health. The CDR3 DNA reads TGTGCCAGCAGTTTGAACAGGGTTACTGAAGCTTTCTTT. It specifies CASSLNRVTEAFF.